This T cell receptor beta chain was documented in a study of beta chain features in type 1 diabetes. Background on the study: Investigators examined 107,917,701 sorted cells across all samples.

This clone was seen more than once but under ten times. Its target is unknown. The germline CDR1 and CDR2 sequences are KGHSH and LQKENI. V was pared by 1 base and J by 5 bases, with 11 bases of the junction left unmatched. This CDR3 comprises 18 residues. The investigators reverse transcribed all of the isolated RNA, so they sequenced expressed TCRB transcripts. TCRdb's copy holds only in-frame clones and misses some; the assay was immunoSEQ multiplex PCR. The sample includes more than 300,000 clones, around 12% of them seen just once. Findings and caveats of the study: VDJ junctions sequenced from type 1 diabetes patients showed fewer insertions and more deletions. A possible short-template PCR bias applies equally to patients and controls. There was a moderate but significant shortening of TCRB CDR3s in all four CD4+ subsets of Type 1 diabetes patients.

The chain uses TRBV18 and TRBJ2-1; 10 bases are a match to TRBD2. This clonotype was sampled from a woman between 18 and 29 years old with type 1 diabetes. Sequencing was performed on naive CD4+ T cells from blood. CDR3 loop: CASSPQTISGRNHNEQFF. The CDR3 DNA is TGTGCCAGCTCACCACAGACGATTAGCGGGAGGAATCACAATGAGCAGTTCTTC.